This T cell receptor (beta chain) was sequenced in a study of siplizumab effects on memory and regulatory T cells. Study observations and caveats: Sequences below about 10^-5 frequency were poorly captured, limiting mapping of alloreactive clones. Proliferating siplizumab-culture Tregs lacked confirmation of suppressive function.

The study assayed around 92,000 TCR templates per sample. Some clones are missing from TCRdb's copy, which holds only in-frame ones; the method was immunoSEQ multiplex PCR. The sample lists about 82,000 clones, roughly 86% occurring once. Germline CDR1 reads SGHRS; CDR2 reads YFSETQ. The CDR3 consists of 15 residues. The V and J ends lost 4 bases and 2 bases respectively, with 12 bases between them. Worth noting for this clone: Its antigen is currently unknown.

This TCR came from a human donor in good health. The gene calls are TRBV5-1 and TRBJ2-2; TRBD2 might be the D (5 bases). Sequenced material: Tregs sorted from blood. The CDR3 here is CASSPGGLNTGELFF. The CDR3 DNA is TGCGCCAGCAGCCCGGGCGGACTTAACACCGGGGAGCTGTTTTTT.